This TCR beta chain emerged from a study of T cell repertoires in cytomegalovirus infection (dated by TCRdb to between 2019 and 2020). Notes on the research overall: Alongside well-studied HLA-B-restricted epitopes, the peptide stimulations were aimed at recently identified HLA-C-restricted CMV epitopes, whose presentation resists viral immunomodulation. Donor HLA type was relevant to the analysis, as public TCR beta signatures indicated carriage of CMV infection together with the matching HLA type.

Trimming costs V 0 bases and J 0 bases, and their ends lie 24 bases apart. CDR1 and CDR2 are read off the germline V gene (reference sequence) as WNHNN and SYGVQD. The CDR3 runs 21 residues from the cysteine to the phenylalanine. Only the CDR3 portion is preserved as DNA: 63 bases, with reading frame beginning at the first base. The sequencing machine was an Illumina HiSeq 1500. TCRdb passed the public sequencing reads through fastp at Q25 and MiXCR, retaining productive beta sequences. Each CDR3 protein appears once, grouped with its most common genes and DNA. In all, the sample holds about 500,000 distinct CDR3 sequences, and about 33% of those were seen once. The top ten clones comprise roughly 15% of the sample. What the treatment or condition label conveys for this sample: in vitro stimulation with specific CMV peptide epitopes to enrich CMV-specific T cells. General conclusions and limits of the study: The ex vivo response was dominated by HLA-C-restricted CMV-specific TCR beta clonotypes, which also provided the single most frequent clonotype in two of eight donors. Cumulative frequency of public TCR beta family members discriminated carriers of CMV infection plus the relevant HLA type in this cohort and an independent approximately 350-donor cohort.

Turning to this clonotype: Its target antigen remains unknown. No much larger clone is present one base from it, and per-base qualities are unavailable.

The source of this sequence is a human donor in good health (CMV status not recorded). Some clones in this sample may be carry-over from other donors' samples. This receptor chain uses TRBV10-1 and TRBJ1-5; no D segment can be confidently identified. This specimen consisted of cultured PBMCs, obtained from culture after CMV antigen stimulation. The DNA sequence is as follows: TGCGCCAGCAGTGAGTCGATCGAAGGGCATCGCGGATGGAGTAGCAATCAGCCCCAGCATTTT. It codes for CASSESIEGHRGWSSNQPQHF.